The 16 T cell receptor beta chains in this list originate from one sample, sequenced in a study of CD8+CD57+ T cells in acquired aplastic anemia (dated by TCRdb to 2016 to 2019). General conclusions and limits of the study: In patients, diversity was lower in CD8+CD57+ cells than in the total CD4+ and CD8+ cell pools.

Sequenced on an Illumina HiSeq 2000. Profiling of TCR beta VDJ combinations and CDR3 sequences used genomic DNA as the template. The public reads were reanalyzed by TCRdb: fastp trimming at Q25, MiXCR alignment, in-frame beta chains only. Every distinct CDR3 protein forms one entry, paired with its most common genes and DNA. The sample table records over 15,000 distinct CDR3 sequences; over 35% of these occur just once. 70% to 90% of the sample comes from the top ten. These receptors have no identified antigens. Flow cytometry had shown CD8+CD57+ cell expansion in the patients selected for sequencing. Sequencing was performed on CD8+CD57+ T cells sorted from PBMCs. Interpreted using the paper, the cell subset or site label stands for: bead-enriched CD8+CD57+ effector memory T cells from SAA patients. Source of these receptors: a human donor with aplastic anemia.

The chain uses TRBV6-5 and TRBJ1-1, with 8 bases aligning to TRBD1. V shed 2 bases and J 5 bases; nucleotides not matched to a gene: 7. Per germline, CDR1 MNHEY and CDR2 SVGAGI. The length of the CDR3 is 15 residues. The CDR3 nucleotides are TGTGCCAGCAGTTACCCTGGACAGGGTAAGACTGAAGCTTTCTTT. It translates to CASSYPGQGKTEAFF.

This clonotype occurred a few times. The chain is built from TRBV29-1 and TRBJ1-6; D call uncertain. The CDR3 totals 13 residues. Germline V CDR1 and CDR2: SQVTM, ANQGSEA. V lost 4 bases and J lost 3, with 7 bases in between. The CDR3 sequence is CSVAVSYNSPLHF. DNA for the CDR3: TGCAGCGTTGCGGTCAGCTATAATTCACCCCTCCACTTT. The variable domain in full, completed from reference TRBV29-1 and TRBJ1-6, reads SAVISQKPSRDICQRGTSLTIQCQVDSQVTMMFWYRQQPGQSLTLIATANQGSEATYESGFVIDKFPISRPNLTFSTLTVSNMSPEDSSIYLCSVAVSYNSPLHFGNGTRLTVT.

This clonotype was observed many times. The CDR3 bases are TGTGCCAGCAGTTCAAGGGGATTCTACGAGCAGTACTTC. This translates into CASSSRGFYEQYF. The chain links TRBV6-1 to TRBJ2-7; possibly TRBD1 for D (5 bases). CDR1 and CDR2 from the germline V gene are MNHNS and SASEGT. Trimming shortened V by 5 bases and J by 3 bases, and 11 bases separated the two germline ends. The CDR3 has 13 amino acids.

The chain links TRBV3-1 to TRBJ2-5, with TRBD2 as a possible D gene (5 bases). The V and J ends lost 7 bases and 4 bases respectively, with 16 bases between them. From germline, CDR1 is LGHDT and CDR2 YNNKEL (reference sequence). This CDR3 contains 14 residues. The CDR3 nucleotides read TGTGCCAGCACCCCCGGAGCGGTTGGAGAGACCCAGTACTTC. Encoded protein: CASTPGAVGETQYF.

The CDR3 reads CASSKTTSGSTDTQYF. The CDR3 DNA sequence: TGTGCCAGTAGCAAAACGACTAGCGGGAGCACAGATACGCAGTATTTT. The rearrangement uses TRBV19 and TRBJ2-3, with TRBD2 matching over 10 bases. In germline, CDR1 is LNHDA, CDR2 SQIVND (reference sequence). This CDR3 has 16 residues. V was clipped by 6 bases and J by 0 bases; unmatched bases: 6.

The chain is built from TRBV6-2 or TRBV6-3 and TRBJ1-6; D uncertain. Germline values: CDR1 MNHEY, CDR2 SVGEGT. The V and J ends lost 0 bases and 7 bases respectively, with 19 bases between them. The CDR3 has 18 amino acids. The CDR3 DNA sequence: TGTGCCAGCAGTTACTCGATTGGGTCTAGGCAATTCAATTCACCCCTCCACTTT. It encodes CASSYSIGSRQFNSPLHF.

In regard to this clonotype: One end of the junction fails to match germline, which may point to a read error. This chain links TRBV2 with TRBJ2-7; D call uncertain. Germline lookup yields CDR1 SNHLY and CDR2 FYNNEI. The CDR3 covers 14 residues. CDR3 protein: CAGSIHDWFYEQCF. Written as DNA, the CDR3 is TGTGCCGGCAGCATTCACGATTGGTTCTACGAGCAGTGCTTC.

This clonotype appeared a few times. This chain connects TRBV20-1 to TRBJ2-5; 7 nucleotides match TRBD2. Looked up from germline, CDR1 is DFQATT and CDR2 is SNEGSKA (reference sequence). The CDR3 spans 14 residues. V trimming: 6 bases; J trimming: 5 bases; junction bases outside the gene matches: 12. In DNA form, the CDR3 reads TGCAGTGCCTACGGGATATTGGGAGGGGAGACCCAGTACTTC. Translation: CSAYGILGGETQYF.

This clonotype was picked up many times. V is TRBV28 and J is TRBJ1-2; D ambiguous. The CDR3 has 13 residues. Trimming removed 7 bases at V and 0 bases at J, with 9 bases between. Germline V gives CDR1 MDHEN, CDR2 SYDVKM. DNA of the CDR3: TGTGCCAGCAAGGAAGGTGCTAACTATGGCTACACCTTC. Translation gives CASKEGANYGYTF.

The chain is built from TRBV12-3 or TRBV12-4 and TRBJ1-2, with 7 nucleotides matching TRBD1. This CDR3 is built from 15 residues. V shed 5 bases, J shed 6 bases, and the junction held 12 bases outside the gene matches. The CDR3: CASSTHRGVGDGYTF. CDR3 sequence (DNA): TGTGCCAGCAGTACCCACAGGGGAGTGGGGGATGGCTACACCTTC.

The chain couples TRBV7-9 to TRBJ2-2; no clear D. Trimming pared 6 bases from V and 1 base from J, leaving 6 bases between. The CDR3 length is 13 residues. Germline lookup yields CDR1 SEHNR and CDR2 FQNEAQ (reference sequence). The CDR3 here is CASSNVNTGELFF. The DNA for the CDR3 is TGTGCCAGCAGTAACGTGAACACCGGGGAGCTGTTTTTT.

This chain links TRBV7-9 with TRBJ2-5, with TRBD2 matching 11 bases. Germline loops: CDR1 SEHNR, CDR2 FQNEAQ (reference sequence). J was trimmed by 1 base and V by 5 bases; bases with no gene match: 9. The CDR3 covers 17 residues. The CDR3 nucleotides are TGTGCCAGCAGCCCCCCCGGGACTAGCGGTCCCCAAGAGACCCAGTACTTC. Translation: CASSPPGTSGPQETQYF.

This clonotype was observed at least ten times. The chain couples TRBV15 to TRBJ2-7; TRBD1 matches 8 bases. The junction had 3 bases not matched to a gene; V was cut back by 5 bases and J by 3 bases. Germline V gene lookup returns CDR1 LNHNV and CDR2 YYDKDF (reference sequence). CDR3 length: 13 residues. CDR3 region: CATSHTGGYEQYF. The DNA for the CDR3 is TGTGCCACCAGCCATACAGGGGGCTACGAGCAGTACTTC. Full variable domain (rest looked up from reference TRBV15 and TRBJ2-7): DAMVIQNPRYQVTQFGKPVTLSCSQTLNHNVMYWYQQKSSQAPKLLFHYYDKDFNNEADTPDNFQSRRPNTSFCFLDIRSPGLGDTAMYLCATSHTGGYEQYFGPGTRLTVT.

The sample holds many counts of this clonotype. The genes are TRBV7-6 and TRBJ2-1; 8 bases match TRBD2. The trim removed 0 bases at V and 6 bases at J, leaving 4 bases unmatched. The V gene's germline CDR1 is SGHVS and CDR2 FNYEAQ. The CDR3 contains 15 residues. The chain's CDR3 is CASSLAPAGGNEQFF. In DNA, the CDR3 is TGTGCCAGCAGCTTAGCGCCGGCGGGGGGCAATGAGCAGTTCTTC.

This clonotype has a count of ten or more. The J gene is TRBJ2-7, the V gene TRBV25-1; D might be TRBD1 or TRBD2, each matching 5 bases. Germline CDR1 reads MGHDK; CDR2 reads SYGVNS. This CDR3 contains 15 residues. Trimming pared 2 bases from V and 2 bases from J, leaving 13 bases between. The CDR3 bases are TGTGCCAGCAGTGAAATAAGAGGGGCCACCTACGAGCAGTACTTC. This sequence encodes CASSEIRGATYEQYF.

The chain carries TRBV20-1 and TRBJ2-1; D possibly uses TRBD1 or TRBD2 (5 bases each). The germline V gene has CDR1 DFQATT and CDR2 SNEGSKA (reference sequence). The V and J ends lost 0 bases and 7 bases respectively, with 13 bases between them. This CDR3 comprises 14 residues. CDR3 region: CSARDPWDGNEQFF. The CDR3 nucleotides read TGCAGTGCTAGAGATCCCTGGGACGGGAATGAGCAGTTCTTC.